This T cell receptor (beta chain) came from a study of OX40 agonist ivuxolimab in advanced cancers. Whole-study context: Clinicians treated patients with ivuxolimab, an agonistic anti-OX40 (CD134) antibody. Patients receiving dose escalation had hepatocellular carcinoma, melanoma, renal cell or head and neck cancer. Ivuxolimab, which patients received intravenously every 2 weeks, was dosed at 0.01 to 10 mg/kg.

TCRdb's copy holds only in-frame clones and misses some; the assay was immunoSEQ multiplex PCR. The sample includes 30,000 to 35,000 clones, 90% to 95% of them seen just once. The CDR3 covers 13 residues. Germline CDR1 and CDR2: GTSNPN and SVGIG (reference sequence). V was shortened by 5 bases and J by 3 bases, with 13 bases between the two germline ends. V usage is TRBV30 and J usage is TRBJ1-1; D is ambiguous. Sequenced here: CD4+ or CD8+ T cells sorted from blood, sampled in a trial of the OX40 agonist ivuxolimab. The TCR was taken from an adult with an advanced solid tumor such as melanoma, head and neck, liver or kidney cancer. Here the CDR3 DNA reads TGTGCCTGGGGCCGGGGTTTGGACACTGAAGCTTTCTTT. Translating it yields CAWGRGLDTEAFF.